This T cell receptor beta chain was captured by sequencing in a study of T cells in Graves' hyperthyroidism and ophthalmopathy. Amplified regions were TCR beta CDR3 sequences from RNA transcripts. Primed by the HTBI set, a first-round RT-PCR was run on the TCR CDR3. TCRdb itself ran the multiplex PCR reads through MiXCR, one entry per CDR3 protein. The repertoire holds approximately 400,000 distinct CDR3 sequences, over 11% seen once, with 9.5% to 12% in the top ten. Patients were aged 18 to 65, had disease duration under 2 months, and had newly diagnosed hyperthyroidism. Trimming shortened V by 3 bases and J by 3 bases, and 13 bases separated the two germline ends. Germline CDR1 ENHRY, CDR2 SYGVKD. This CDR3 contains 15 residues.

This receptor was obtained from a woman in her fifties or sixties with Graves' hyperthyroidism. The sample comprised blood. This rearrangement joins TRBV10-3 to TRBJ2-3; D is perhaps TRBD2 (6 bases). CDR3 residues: CAISDGGVRTDTQYF. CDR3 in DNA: TGTGCCATCAGTGACGGCGGGGTAAGGACAGATACGCAGTATTTT.